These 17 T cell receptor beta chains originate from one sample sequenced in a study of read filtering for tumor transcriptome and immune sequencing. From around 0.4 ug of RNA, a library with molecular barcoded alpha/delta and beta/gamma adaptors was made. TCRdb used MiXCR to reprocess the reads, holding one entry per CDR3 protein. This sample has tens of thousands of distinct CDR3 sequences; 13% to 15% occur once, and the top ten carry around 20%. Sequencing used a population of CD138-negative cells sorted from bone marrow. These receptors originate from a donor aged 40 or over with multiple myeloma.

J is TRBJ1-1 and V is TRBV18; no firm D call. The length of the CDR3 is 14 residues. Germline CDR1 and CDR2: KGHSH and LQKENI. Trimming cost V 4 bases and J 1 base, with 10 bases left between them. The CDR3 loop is CASSHREANTEAFF. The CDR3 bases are TGTGCCAGCTCACACCGGGAGGCGAACACTGAAGCTTTCTTT.

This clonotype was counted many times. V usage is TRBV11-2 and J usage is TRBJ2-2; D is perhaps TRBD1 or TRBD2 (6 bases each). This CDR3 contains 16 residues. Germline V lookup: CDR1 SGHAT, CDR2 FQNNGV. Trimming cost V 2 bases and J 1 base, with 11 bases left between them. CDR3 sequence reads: CASSLTGGLNTGELFF. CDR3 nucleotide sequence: TGTGCCAGCAGCTTAACCGGGGGCCTGAACACCGGGGAGCTGTTTTTT.

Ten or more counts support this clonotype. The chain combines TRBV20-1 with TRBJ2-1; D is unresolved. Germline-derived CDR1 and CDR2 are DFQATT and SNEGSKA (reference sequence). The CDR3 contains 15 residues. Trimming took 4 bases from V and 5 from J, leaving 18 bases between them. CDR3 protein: CSAIRKTQRHNEQFF. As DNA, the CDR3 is TGCAGTGCTATTAGGAAGACTCAACGGCACAATGAGCAGTTCTTC.

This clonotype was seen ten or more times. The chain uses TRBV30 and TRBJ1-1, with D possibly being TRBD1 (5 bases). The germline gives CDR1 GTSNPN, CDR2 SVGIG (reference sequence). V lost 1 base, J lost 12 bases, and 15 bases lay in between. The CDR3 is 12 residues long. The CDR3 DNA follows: TGTGCCTGGAGTGAGGCCGGGGCGGTGACTTTCTTT. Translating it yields CAWSEAGAVTFF.

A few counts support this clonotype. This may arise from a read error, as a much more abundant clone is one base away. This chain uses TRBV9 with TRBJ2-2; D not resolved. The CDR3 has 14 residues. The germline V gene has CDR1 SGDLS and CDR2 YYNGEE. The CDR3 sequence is CVSSVYWGSGELFF. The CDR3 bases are TGTGTCAGCAGCGTATACTGGGGTAGCGGGGAGCTGTTTTTT.

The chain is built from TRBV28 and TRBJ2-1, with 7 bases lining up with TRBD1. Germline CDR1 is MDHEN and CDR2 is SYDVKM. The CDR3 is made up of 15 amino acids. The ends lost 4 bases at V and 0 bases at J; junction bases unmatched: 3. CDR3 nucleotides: TGTGCCAGCAGTTCCGCAGGGGGCTCCTACAATGAGCAGTTCTTC. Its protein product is CASSSAGGSYNEQFF.

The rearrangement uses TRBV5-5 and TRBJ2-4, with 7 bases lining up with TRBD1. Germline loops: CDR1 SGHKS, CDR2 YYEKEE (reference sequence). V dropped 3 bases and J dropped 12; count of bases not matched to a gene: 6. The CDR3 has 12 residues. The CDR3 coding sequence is TGTGCCAGCAGCTCGGACAGGCGGACTCAGTACTTC. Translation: CASSSDRRTQYF.

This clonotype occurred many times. The CDR3 nucleotides read TGTGCCAGCAGCCTGGGACATCAGGCCCAGCCCCAGCATTTT. It yields the protein CASSLGHQAQPQHF. The chain has TRBV3-1 and TRBJ1-5, with a possible D match to TRBD1 (6 bases). V dropped 4 bases and J dropped 7 bases, with 14 bases sitting between them. Germline V gene sequence: CDR1 LGHDT, CDR2 YNNKEL (reference sequence). This CDR3 spans 14 amino acids.

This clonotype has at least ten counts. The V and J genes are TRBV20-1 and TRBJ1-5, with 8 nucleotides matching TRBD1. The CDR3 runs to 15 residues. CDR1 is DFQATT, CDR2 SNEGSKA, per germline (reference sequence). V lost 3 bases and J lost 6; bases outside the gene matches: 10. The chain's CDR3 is CSARATGTGGQPQHF. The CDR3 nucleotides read TGCAGTGCTAGGGCCACCGGGACAGGTGGTCAGCCCCAGCATTTT.

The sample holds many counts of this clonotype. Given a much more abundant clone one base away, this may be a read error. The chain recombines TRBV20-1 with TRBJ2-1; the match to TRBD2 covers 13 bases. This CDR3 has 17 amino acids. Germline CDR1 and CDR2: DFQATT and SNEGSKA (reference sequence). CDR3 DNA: TGCAGTGCTTGGACTAGCGGGGGCATGAGCTCCTACAATGGGCAGTTCTTC. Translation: CSAWTSGGMSSYNGQFF.

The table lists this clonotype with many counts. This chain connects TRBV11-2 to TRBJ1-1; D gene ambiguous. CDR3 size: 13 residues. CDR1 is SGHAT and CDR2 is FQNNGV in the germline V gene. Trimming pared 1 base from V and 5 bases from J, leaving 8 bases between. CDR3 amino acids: CASSLGEGTEAFF. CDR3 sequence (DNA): TGTGCCAGCAGCTTAGGGGAAGGGACTGAAGCTTTCTTT.

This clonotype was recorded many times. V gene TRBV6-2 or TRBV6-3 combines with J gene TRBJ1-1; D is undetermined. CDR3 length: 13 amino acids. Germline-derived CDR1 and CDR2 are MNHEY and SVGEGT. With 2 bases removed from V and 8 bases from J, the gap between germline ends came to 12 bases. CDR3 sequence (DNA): TGTGCCAGCAGTTACCCCCAAGGGCGGGAAGCTTTCTTT. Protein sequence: CASSYPQGREAFF.

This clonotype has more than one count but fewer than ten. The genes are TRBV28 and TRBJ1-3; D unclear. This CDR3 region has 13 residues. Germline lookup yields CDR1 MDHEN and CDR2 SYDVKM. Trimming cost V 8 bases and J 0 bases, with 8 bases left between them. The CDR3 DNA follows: TGTGCCAGCGCTCAGCTCTCTGGAAACACCATATATTTT. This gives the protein CASAQLSGNTIYF.

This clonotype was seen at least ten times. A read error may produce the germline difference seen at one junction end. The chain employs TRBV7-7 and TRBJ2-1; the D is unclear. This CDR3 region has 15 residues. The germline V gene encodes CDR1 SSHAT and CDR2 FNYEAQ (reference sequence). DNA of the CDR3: TGTGCTAGCAGCTTGGATCGTAGCTCCTACAATGAGCAGTTCTTC. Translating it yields CASSLDRSSYNEQFF.

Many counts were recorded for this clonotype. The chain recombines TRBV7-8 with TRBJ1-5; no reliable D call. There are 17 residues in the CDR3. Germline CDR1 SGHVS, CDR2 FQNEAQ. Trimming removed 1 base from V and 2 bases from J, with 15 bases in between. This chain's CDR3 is CASSLEAPGWGNQPQHF. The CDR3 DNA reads TGTGCCAGCAGCTTAGAAGCCCCGGGTTGGGGCAATCAGCCCCAGCATTTT.

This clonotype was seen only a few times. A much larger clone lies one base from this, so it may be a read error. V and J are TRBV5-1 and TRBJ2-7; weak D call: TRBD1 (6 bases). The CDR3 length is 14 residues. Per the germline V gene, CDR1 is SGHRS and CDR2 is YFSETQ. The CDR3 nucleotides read TGCGCCAGCAGCTCCGGGACACTTACCTACAAGCAGTACTTC. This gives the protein CASSSGTLTYKQYF.

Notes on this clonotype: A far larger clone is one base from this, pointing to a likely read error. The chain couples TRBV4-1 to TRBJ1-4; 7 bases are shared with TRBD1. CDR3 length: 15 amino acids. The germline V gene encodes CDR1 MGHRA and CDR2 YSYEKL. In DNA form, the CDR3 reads TGCGCCAGCAGCCTGGACAGGTCCCGGGATGAAGAACTGTTTTTT. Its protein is CASSLDRSRDEELFF.